The source of this T cell receptor beta chain is a study of T cell repertoires in cytomegalovirus infection. The overall study: Matching HLA type and CMV infection were both indicated by public TCR beta signatures.

TCRdb recomputed calls from the reads with MiXCR, one row per CDR3 protein. The sample holds fewer than 550,000 distinct CDR3 sequences, about 17% seen once. There are a few counts of this clonotype. Its matching antigen is unknown. This CDR3 region has 17 residues. Germline CDR1 reads MGHRA; CDR2 reads YSYEKL. The V gene lost 0 bases and the J gene lost 1 base, with 13 bases spanning the gap. Study results and caveats: HLA-C-restricted CMV-specific TCR beta clonotypes were dominant in the ex vivo response. Summed frequency of public TCR beta families distinguished CMV carriers with the relevant HLA.

The chain links TRBV4-1 to TRBJ2-1, with a weak D call TRBD2 (5 bases). This receptor was identified in a human donor in good health (CMV status not recorded). Some clones in this sample may be carry-over from other donors' samples. Sequencing was performed on CD8+ T cells from PBMCs. The chain's CDR3 is CASSQDGGVGSYNEQFF. The CDR3, as DNA: TGCGCCAGCAGCCAAGATGGAGGAGTAGGGTCCTACAATGAGCAGTTCTTC.